This is a list of T cell receptor beta chains from one sample in a study of T cell responses to AZD1222 COVID-19 vaccine. TCRdb's copy holds only in-frame clones and misses some; the assay was immunoSEQ multiplex PCR. Seen here are roughly 200,000 clones, more than 85% observed once, and the top ten hold 3.4%. The sequencing here drew on peripheral blood, taken 28 days after the second AZD1222 dose. The receptor source for this set is an adult who received the AZD1222 COVID-19 vaccine. Both conserved end residues are part of each CDR3. A D gene is named only where the DNA matches it firmly. Clone size appears in some rows only: once, few, many, or a class for an expanded clone.

clone size	D gene	V gene	J gene	CDR3 protein	CDR3 DNA
-	-	TRBV27	TRBJ2-7	CASSLTPDYEQYF	TGTGCCAGCAGTTTAACACCGGACTACGAGCAGTACTTC
-	-	TRBV6-5	TRBJ1-1	CASSYSGIGAEAFF	TGTGCCAGCAGTTACTCGGGGATTGGGGCTGAAGCTTTCTTT
-	-	TRBV28	TRBJ1-1	CASSFLSGTREAFF	TGTGCCAGCAGTTTTCTTTCCGGTACGAGGGAAGCTTTCTTT
few	TRBD1	TRBV5-1	TRBJ1-2	CASRDRDVGQANYGYTF	TGCGCCAGCAGAGACAGGGACGTGGGGCAAGCTAACTATGGCTACACCTTC
-	TRBD1	TRBV4-1	TRBJ1-6	CASSQDRGDSPLHF	TGCGCCAGCAGCCAAGACAGGGGGGATTCACCCCTCCACTTT
-	TRBD2	TRBV7-8	TRBJ2-3	CASSLGGLAGGRDTQYF	TGTGCCAGCAGCTTAGGGGGACTAGCGGGAGGGAGGGATACGCAGTATTTT
-	-	TRBV4-1	TRBJ1-3	CASAHGLAGLLSGNTIYF	TGCGCCAGCGCCCATGGGCTGGCAGGCCTTCTCTCTGGAAACACCATATATTTT
-	-	TRBV11-3	TRBJ2-7	CASASFYEQYF	TGTGCCAGCGCTAGCTTCTACGAGCAGTACTTC
-	-	TRBV18	TRBJ2-4	CASSPLGTGNIQYF	TGTGCCAGCTCACCATTGGGGACCGGGAACATTCAGTACTTC
-	TRBD2	TRBV7-2	TRBJ2-7	CASSLVGTSGRVVSYEQYF	TGTGCCAGCAGCTTAGTGGGGACTAGCGGGAGGGTAGTCTCCTACGAGCAGTACTTC
-	-	TRBV6-1	TRBJ2-3	CASSELGYTDTQYF	TGTGCCAGCAGTGAACTGGGCTATACAGATACGCAGTATTTT
once	-	TRBV12-3/TRBV12-4	TRBJ2-1	CASSFYSLNEQFF	TGTGCCAGCAGTTTCTACAGCCTCAATGAGCAGTTCTTC
-	-	TRBV28	TRBJ1-4	CASSLGGRWEKLFF	TGTGCCAGCAGTTTAGGGGGGCGATGGGAAAAACTGTTTTTT
-	-	TRBV3-1/TRBV3-2	TRBJ2-1	CASSLWTGGNEQFF	TGTGCCAGCAGCCTATGGACTGGCGGGAATGAGCAGTTCTTC
-	-	TRBV10-1	TRBJ2-3	CATKSQGSDTQYF	TGCGCCACCAAATCTCAGGGCTCAGATACGCAGTATTTT
once	TRBD2	TRBV4-1	TRBJ2-7	CASSQADGRASSYEQYF	TGCGCCAGCAGCCAAGCGGACGGGAGGGCCTCGTCCTACGAGCAGTACTTC
few	-	TRBV30	TRBJ1-1	CAWSAPLRRLRDTEAFF	TGTGCCTGGAGTGCCCCTTTGAGGAGACTGCGGGACACTGAAGCTTTCTTT
once	TRBD1	TRBV7-9	TRBJ1-1	CASSLRDSEAFF	TGTGCCAGCAGTCTAAGGGACAGTGAAGCTTTCTTT
-	-	TRBV30	TRBJ2-7	CAWSGGVSYEQYF	TGTGCCTGGAGTGGGGGGGTCTCCTACGAGCAGTACTTC
-	TRBD1	TRBV5-1	TRBJ2-7	CASSVQGASYEQYF	TGCGCCAGCAGCGTTCAGGGGGCCTCCTACGAGCAGTACTTC
few	TRBD1	TRBV6-1	TRBJ1-4	CASSEGGQAFEKLFF	TGTGCCAGCAGTGAAGGGGGACAGGCCTTCGAAAAACTGTTTTTT
once	TRBD2	TRBV14	TRBJ2-5	CASSQEGTSGRVRETQYF	TGTGCCAGCAGCCAAGAAGGGACTAGCGGGAGAGTGAGGGAGACCCAGTACTTC
-	-	TRBV7-9	TRBJ1-2	CASSLRDSYGYTF	TGTGCCAGCAGCTTAAGAGACAGCTATGGCTACACCTTC
once	TRBD1	TRBV11-2	TRBJ2-1	CASSLKWSGGEQFF	TGTGCCAGCAGCTTAAAGTGGTCAGGGGGTGAGCAGTTCTTC
-	TRBD1	TRBV9	TRBJ1-6	CASSRTGVSSPLHF	TGTGCCAGCAGCCGGACAGGGGTTAGCTCACCCCTCCACTTT
-	-	TRBV5-1	TRBJ2-3	CASSLQGVTDTQYF	TGCGCCAGCAGCTTGCAGGGAGTTACAGATACGCAGTATTTT
-	TRBD1	TRBV4-2	TRBJ2-7	CASSQEAFGTASYEQYF	TGTGCCAGCAGCCAAGAAGCTTTCGGGACAGCCTCCTACGAGCAGTACTTC
-	-	TRBV6-5	TRBJ2-1	CASSYQNSAYNEQFF	TGTGCCAGCAGTTACCAGAACTCTGCCTACAATGAGCAGTTCTTC
-	TRBD1	TRBV5-1	TRBJ1-5	CASSPGYRGGEPQHF	TGCGCCAGCAGCCCTGGATACAGGGGCGGAGAGCCCCAGCATTTT
-	-	TRBV20-1	TRBJ2-7	CSANDRNAYYEQYF	TGCAGTGCTAATGACCGAAACGCGTACTACGAGCAGTACTTC
once	-	TRBV5-1	TRBJ2-1	CASSGRRIYNEQFF	TGCGCCAGCAGCGGACGGCGAATTTACAATGAGCAGTTCTTC
-	-	TRBV5-4	TRBJ2-7	CASSFGTEQYF	TGTGCCAGCAGCTTTGGAACCGAGCAGTACTTC
-	TRBD1	TRBV27	TRBJ1-4	CASSSRDRVEKLFF	TGTGCCAGCAGTTCCCGGGACAGGGTAGAGAAACTGTTTTTT
few	TRBD1	TRBV7-8	TRBJ1-2	CASSHLGTGLKANYGYTF	TGTGCCAGCAGCCACCTCGGGACAGGGTTGAAGGCTAACTATGGCTACACCTTC
-	TRBD1	TRBV6-5	TRBJ2-2	CASSSGQGRLAGELFF	TGTGCCAGCAGTTCGGGACAGGGCCGTTTGGCCGGGGAGCTGTTTTTT
-	-	TRBV27	TRBJ2-7	CASSLSEGLLYEQYF	TGTGCCAGCAGTTTATCGGAGGGACTCCTCTACGAGCAGTACTTC
-	TRBD2	TRBV2	TRBJ2-2	CASTPILGLAGPGELFF	TGTGCCAGCACCCCTATCCTCGGACTAGCGGGACCCGGGGAGCTGTTTTTT
-	-	TRBV4-1	TRBJ2-1	CASSQAQGPSYNEQFF	TGCGCCAGCAGCCAAGCTCAAGGGCCGTCCTACAATGAGCAGTTCTTC
-	-	TRBV19	TRBJ2-1	CATRRGGGSYNEQFF	TGTGCCACCAGAAGGGGCGGAGGCTCCTACAATGAGCAGTTCTTC
-	-	TRBV2	TRBJ2-5	CASSGLAFQETQYF	TGTGCCAGCAGTGGGCTAGCGTTTCAAGAGACCCAGTACTTC
-	-	TRBV30	TRBJ2-7	CAWSVQYYEQYF	TGTGCCTGGAGTGTACAGTATTACGAGCAGTACTTC
-	TRBD1	TRBV5-1	TRBJ1-2	CASSLTGGAPYGYTF	TGCGCCAGCAGCTTAACAGGGGGCGCCCCTTATGGCTACACCTTC
-	-	TRBV6-5	TRBJ1-1	CASSYAEATQAFF	TGTGCCAGCAGTTACGCTGAAGCGACCCAAGCTTTCTTT
once	-	TRBV13	TRBJ1-6	CASSLGQYNSPLHF	TGTGCCAGCAGCTTGGGACAATATAATTCACCCCTCCACTTT
-	-	TRBV7-2	TRBJ2-7	CASSGSYYEQYF	TGTGCCAGCTCCGGGAGCTACTACGAGCAGTACTTC
-	TRBD1	TRBV7-2	TRBJ2-1	CASSLGGTGTYNEQFF	TGTGCCAGCAGCTTAGGTGGGACAGGGACCTACAATGAGCAGTTCTTC
-	-	TRBV5-4	TRBJ2-1	CASSLGQPIYNEQFF	TGTGCCAGCAGCTTAGGACAGCCCATATACAATGAGCAGTTCTTC
-	TRBD1	TRBV5-6	TRBJ1-1	CASSFGTGGRMNTEAFF	TGTGCCAGCAGCTTTGGGACAGGGGGCCGGATGAACACTGAAGCTTTCTTT
-	-	TRBV11-3	TRBJ2-1	CASDGESSYNEQFF	TGTGCCAGCGATGGCGAGAGCTCCTACAATGAGCAGTTCTTC
-	TRBD1	TRBV12-3/TRBV12-4	TRBJ2-7	CASRLTGDYEQYF	TGTGCCAGCAGACTCACAGGGGACTACGAGCAGTACTTC
-	-	TRBV28	TRBJ1-2	CASSFRAGYTF	TGTGCCAGCAGTTTCAGGGCCGGCTACACCTTC
few	TRBD2	TRBV19	TRBJ2-3	CASSTGTSGRYTQYF	TGTGCCAGTAGTACGGGGACTAGCGGGAGGTATACGCAGTATTTT
-	TRBD1	TRBV5-4	TRBJ1-2	CASSRGTGGANYGYTF	TGTGCCAGCAGCCGCGGGACAGGGGGGGCTAACTATGGCTACACCTTC
-	TRBD1	TRBV5-5	TRBJ2-1	CASSSGTGGRNEQFF	TGTGCCAGCAGCTCAGGGACAGGGGGTCGCAATGAGCAGTTCTTC
once	-	TRBV6-5	TRBJ1-1	CASRGRVGTEAFF	TGTGCCAGCAGAGGCAGGGTGGGAACTGAAGCTTTCTTT
-	-	TRBV12-3/TRBV12-4	TRBJ1-1	CASTVRPYTEAFF	TGTGCCAGCACAGTCCGACCCTACACTGAAGCTTTCTTT
-	-	TRBV6-5	TRBJ2-7	CASRTGTSFKTEQYF	TGTGCCAGCAGGACCGGGACTTCCTTTAAGACGGAGCAGTACTTC
-	-	TRBV20-1	TRBJ1-1	CSATPNTEAFF	TGCAGTGCTACCCCGAACACTGAAGCTTTCTTT
-	-	TRBV30	TRBJ1-6	CAWTGSYNSPLHF	TGTGCCTGGACAGGCTCCTATAATTCACCCCTCCACTTT
once	-	TRBV7-3	TRBJ2-1	CASSLSLGNEQFF	TGTGCCAGCAGCTTAAGTCTAGGCAATGAGCAGTTCTTC